Following are 25 T cell receptor beta chains from one sample sequenced in a study of metastatic and nonmetastatic thyroid tumors. Thyroid surgery was preceded by no treatment in any patient. Through MiXCR, TCRdb re-clonotyped the PCR reads. The sample lists 70,000 or so clones; approximately 15% were seen once. Sequencing input: blood. The receptors shown here come from a male donor with papillary thyroid cancer or a benign thyroid nodule (not recorded which). Some clones in this sample may be carry-over from other donors' samples.

In this sample, this clone turned up many times. The chain is built from TRBV7-9 and TRBJ2-3; 8 nucleotides line up with TRBD2. The germline V gene has CDR1 SEHNR and CDR2 FQNEAQ (reference sequence). CDR3 length equals 15 residues. V trimming: 11 bases; J trimming: 4 bases; junction bases outside the gene matches: 14. The CDR3 DNA follows: TGTGCCTACAAGACTACGGGAGGGCCGGCAGATACGCAGTATTTT. This gives the protein CAYKTTGGPADTQYF.

This clone was observed at least ten times. This chain uses TRBV13 with TRBJ2-3, with TRBD2 identical over 13 bases. The CDR3 sequence is 16 residues long. Germline CDR1 is PRHDT and CDR2 is FYEKMQ (reference sequence). Trimming removed 5 bases from V and 4 bases from J; junction bases left unmatched: 6. Written as DNA, the CDR3 is TGTGCCAGCAGCCGAAGGACTAGCGGGAGCGCAGATACGCAGTATTTT. Its translation is CASSRRTSGSADTQYF.

This clone was detected ten times or more. Possible read error: a much larger clone is one base away. The genes are TRBV2 and TRBJ2-6; unclear D gene. V lost 0 bases to trimming and J lost 1 base, with 7 bases between them. Per germline, CDR1 SNHLY and CDR2 FYNNEI. The CDR3 is 16 residues long. The CDR3 DNA reads as TGTGCCAGCAGTGAAGCGGGCTCTTCTGGGGCCAACGTCCTGACTTTC. The encoded protein is CASSEAGSSGANVLTF.

This clone was seen repeatedly, ten times or more. The chain carries TRBV6-4 and TRBJ2-1; possible D gene TRBD1, 5 bases. From germline, CDR1 is MRHNA and CDR2 SNTAGT. V lost 4 bases, J lost 4 bases, and 17 bases lay in between. The CDR3 has 16 amino acids. The CDR3 loop reads CASSASSLGRYNEQFF. CDR3 in DNA: TGTGCCAGCAGTGCATCGTCTTTGGGGCGTTACAATGAGCAGTTCTTC.

The CDR3 spells CASSSQDYYGYTF. CDR3 nucleotides: TGCGCCAGCAGCTCCCAGGATTACTATGGCTACACCTTC. This chain joins TRBV5-1 and TRBJ1-2; unclear D gene. CDR3 length: 13 amino acids. The ends were cut back, 3 bases at V and 3 bases at J, with 9 bases in the middle. CDR1 and CDR2 (germline): SGHRS, YFSETQ. The full variable domain, its missing parts supplied by reference TRBV5-1 and TRBJ1-2, is KAGVTQTPRYLIKTRGQQVTLSCSPISGHRSVSWYQQTPGQGLQFLFEYFSETQRNKGNFPGRFSGRQFSNSRSEMNVSTLELGDSALYLCASSSQDYYGYTFGSGTRLTVV.

As concerns this clone: The junction differs from germline at one of its ends, possibly a read error. The chain uses TRBV2 and TRBJ1-2; 9 positions match TRBD1. The CDR3 loop spans 18 amino acids. Germline values: CDR1 SNHLY, CDR2 FYNNEI. In DNA form, the CDR3 reads TGCGCCAGCAGAGGACCGGGACAGGGAAATATCATTAACTATGGCTACACCTTC. Translated: CASRGPGQGNIINYGYTF. Based on the CDR3 plus reference TRBV2 and TRBJ1-2, the full variable domain is EPEVTQTPSHQVTQMGQEVILRCVPISNHLYFYWYRQILGQKVEFLVSFYNNEISEKSEIFDDQFSVERPDGSNFTLKIRSTKLEDSAMYFCASRGPGQGNIINYGYTFGSGTRLTVV.

Worth noting for this clone: This may stem from a read error, because a much larger clone lies one nucleotide away. V is TRBV29-1 and J is TRBJ2-1, with no clear D. Trimming shortened V by 4 bases and J by 0 bases, and 10 bases separated the two germline ends. The CDR3 sequence is 14 residues long. Germline CDR1 SQVTM, CDR2 ANQGSEA. CDR3 residues: CSVGQDGSYNEQFF. The DNA of the CDR3 is TGCAGCGTTGGTCAGGACGGCTCCTACAATGAGCAGTTCTTC.

This clone has only a few counts. The V and J genes are TRBV6-2 or TRBV6-3 and TRBJ2-1, with D tentatively TRBD2 (6 bases). With 5 bases removed from V and 1 base from J, the gap between germline ends came to 15 bases. The CDR3 is made up of 16 amino acids. Germline CDR1 is MNHEY and CDR2 is SVGEGT. The CDR3 region has the DNA TGTGCCAGCAGTGTACTGCGGGGAGCGTCCTACAATGAGCAGTTCTTC. It translates to CASSVLRGASYNEQFF.

This clone was seen at least ten times. The chain couples TRBV20-1 to TRBJ1-4; no definite D call. The CDR3 runs to 16 residues. Germline-derived CDR1 and CDR2 are DFQATT and SNEGSKA (reference sequence). CDR3 region: CSPSGAGSPTNEKLFF. Written as DNA, the CDR3 is TGCAGCCCCAGTGGCGCAGGCAGCCCAACTAATGAAAAACTGTTTTTT.

This clone was counted between two and nine times. It may be a read error: a sequence one base away is much more abundant. The sample holds other DNA sequences that translate to the same CDR3. V and J are TRBV15 and TRBJ2-5, with 7 bases that match TRBD1. The CDR3 is 13 residues long. CDR1 and CDR2 (germline): LNHNV, YYDKDF (reference sequence). The CDR3 protein is CATTGTDQETQYF. The CDR3 DNA reads as TGTGCCACCACCGGGACAGACCAAGAGACCCAATACTTC. Variable domain in full (rest from reference TRBV15 and TRBJ2-5): DAMVIQNPRYQVTQFGKPVTLSCSQTLNHNVMYWYQQKSSQAPKLLFHYYDKDFNNEADTPDNFQSRRPNTSFCFLDIRSPGLGDTAMYLCATTGTDQETQYFGPGTRLLVL.

This clone was detected many times. The chain employs TRBV7-2 and TRBJ2-5; possible D gene TRBD1, 6 bases. V was cut by 6 bases and J by 5 bases, with 16 bases left in between. The CDR3 sequence is 14 residues long. Germline assignment: CDR1 SGHTA and CDR2 FQGNSA. CDR3 DNA sequence: TGTGCCAGCAGAGATAATACTGGGGGCGAGACCCAGTACTTC. Amino acids: CASRDNTGGETQYF.

The chain joins TRBV20-1 to TRBJ2-5, with 8 positions matching TRBD1. Germline V gives CDR1 DFQATT, CDR2 SNEGSKA (reference sequence). V was clipped by 6 bases and J by 4 bases; unmatched bases: 10. The CDR3 runs 14 residues. CDR3: CSAVRTGTRETQYF. The CDR3 region has the DNA TGCAGTGCAGTACGGACAGGGACGCGAGAGACCCAGTACTTC.

This clone was seen repeatedly, ten times or more. The J gene is TRBJ2-1, the V gene TRBV24-1; D is uncertain. The V gene's germline CDR1 is KGHDR and CDR2 SFDVKD. V lost 6 bases and J lost 6, with 8 bases in between. The CDR3 extends over 12 amino acids. DNA of the CDR3: TGTGCCACCAGTAACAGCGTCAATGAGCAGTTCTTC. This gives the protein CATSNSVNEQFF.

This chain joins TRBV5-1 and TRBJ1-2; TRBD1 is a possible D gene (5 bases). The CDR3 contains 15 residues. Trimming pared 0 bases from V and 8 bases from J, leaving 17 bases between. Looked up from germline, CDR1 is SGHRS and CDR2 is YFSETQ. CDR3 in DNA: TGCGCCAGCAGCTTGGAGGGAGGGGTTCTAAGCGGCTACACCTTC. It translates to CASSLEGGVLSGYTF.

This clone was seen many times. This chain uses TRBV9 with TRBJ2-1; 9 bases are shared with TRBD2. CDR1 is SGDLS, CDR2 YYNGEE, per germline. The V gene end was trimmed by 2 bases and the J gene end by 7 bases; junction bases not matched to a gene: 25. The CDR3 contains 21 residues. In DNA form, the CDR3 reads TGTGCCAGCAGCGTGGGGCTCGCAGGGGGATCTTTAGCGGGAGTTCAGAATGAGCAGTTCTTC. It is translated as CASSVGLAGGSLAGVQNEQFF. Combining the CDR3 with reference TRBV9 and TRBJ2-1 gives the whole variable domain DSGVTQTPKHLITATGQRVTLRCSPRSGDLSVYWYQQSLDQGLQFLIQYYNGEERAKGNILERFSAQQFPDLHSELNLSSLELGDSALYFCASSVGLAGGSLAGVQNEQFFGPGTRLTVL.

This clone was picked up a small number of times. This rearrangement joins TRBV24-1 to TRBJ2-1; TRBD1 matches 7 bases. V gave up 5 bases and J gave up 6 bases; unmatched junction bases: 6. From germline, CDR1 is KGHDR and CDR2 SFDVKD. The CDR3 sequence is 14 residues long. This chain's CDR3 is CATSAAGGSNEQFF. The CDR3 nucleotides are TGTGCCACCAGTGCCGCAGGGGGTAGCAATGAGCAGTTCTTC.

This clone was recorded a few times. V and J are TRBV19 and TRBJ1-2, with TRBD1 as a possible D gene (5 bases). CDR3 length: 14 amino acids. The germline V and J ends were trimmed by 5 bases and 0 bases, with 10 bases remaining between them. In germline, CDR1 is LNHDA, CDR2 SQIVND (reference sequence). CDR3 sequence: CASSWGPANYGYTF. CDR3 nucleotides: TGTGCCAGTAGTTGGGGACCAGCTAACTATGGCTACACCTTC.

This chain connects TRBV27 to TRBJ1-1; D is uncertain. Germline values: CDR1 MNHEY, CDR2 SMNVEV (reference sequence). This CDR3 is built from 14 residues. Trimming took off 3 bases at V and 2 bases at J, with 10 bases between the two ends. The CDR3 sequence is CASSLEGCNTEAFF. The CDR3, as DNA: TGTGCCAGCAGTTTGGAGGGCTGTAACACTGAAGCTTTCTTT.

A remark on this clone: A read error may account for a junction end that differs from germline. The chain uses TRBV10-3 and TRBJ2-2; D possibly matches TRBD1 or TRBD2 (5 bases each). The germline gives CDR1 ENHRY, CDR2 SYGVKD. The CDR3 has 13 amino acids. The CDR3 sequence is CAIGTRVTGELFF. CDR3 bases: TGTGCCATCGGGACGAGGGTAACCGGAGAGCTGTTTTTT.

Ten or more counts support this clone. This rearrangement joins TRBV7-8 to TRBJ1-1, with a weak D call TRBD1 (5 bases). Trimming pared 5 bases from V and 0 bases from J, leaving 19 bases between. CDR3 size: 17 residues. Germline-derived CDR1 and CDR2 are SGHVS and FQNEAQ. CDR3 sequence: CASSGRDGDPMNTEAFF. DNA for the CDR3: TGTGCCAGCAGCGGCCGGGACGGCGATCCCATGAACACTGAAGCTTTCTTT. Looking up the rest from reference TRBV7-8 and TRBJ1-1 gives the full variable domain: GAGVSQSPRYKVAKRGQDVALRCDPISGHVSLFWYQQALGQGPEFLTYFQNEAQLDKSGLPSDRFFAERPEGSVSTLKIQRTQQEDSAVYLCASSGRDGDPMNTEAFFGQGTRLTVV.

The chain uses TRBV11-1 and TRBJ2-1; TRBD1 agrees at 10 bases. The CDR3 sequence is 17 residues long. Germline values: CDR1 SGHAT, CDR2 FQDESV (reference sequence). The V gene end was trimmed by 2 bases and the J gene end by 6 bases; junction bases not matched to a gene: 10. The CDR3 loop reads CASSLSLVTGGFNEQFF. Written as DNA, the CDR3 is TGTGCCAGCAGCTTAAGCCTCGTGACAGGGGGCTTCAATGAGCAGTTCTTC.

This clone was counted many times. The CDR3 bases are TGTGCCAGCAGCTTAGGTTATGGGGTGTCTAATGAAAAACTGTTTTTT. This codes for CASSLGYGVSNEKLFF. This sequence joins TRBV7-2 and TRBJ1-4; D unresolved. CDR3 length equals 16 residues. Germline V gives CDR1 SGHTA, CDR2 FQGNSA. Trimming took off 1 base at V and 3 bases at J, with 12 bases between the two ends.

This clone was recorded many times. A much larger clone differs from this one at a single base, so this may be a read error. At the DNA level, this CDR3 is encoded by other sequences in the same sample as well. V and J are TRBV2 and TRBJ1-6, with D hard to call. Germline-derived CDR1 and CDR2 are SNHLY and FYNNEI. The CDR3 spans 14 residues. This CDR3 reads CASSEVLKSSPLHF. The CDR3 bases are TGTGCCAGCAGCGAAGTTCTAAAGTCTTCACCCCTCCACTTT.

This clone was detected ten times or more. V usage is TRBV20-1 and J usage is TRBJ1-6; D perhaps matches TRBD1 (5 bases). CDR1 is DFQATT and CDR2 is SNEGSKA in the germline V gene (reference sequence). Trimming took off 1 base at V and 7 bases at J, with 11 bases between the two ends. The CDR3 contains 14 residues. DNA of the CDR3: TGCAGTGCTAGAGGGGCAGGGATGAATTCACCCCTCCACTTT. It specifies CSARGAGMNSPLHF.

There are a few counts of this clone. V usage is TRBV6-1 and J usage is TRBJ2-5; D tentatively fits TRBD1 or TRBD2 (5 bases each). Germline CDR1 and CDR2: MNHNS and SASEGT. The CDR3 runs to 16 residues. Trimming stripped 6 bases from V and 1 base from J, with 18 bases between. Here the CDR3 DNA reads TGTGCCAGCAGGGGGGTGCCGGACGTCGCCCAAGAGACCCAGTACTTC. This codes for CASRGVPDVAQETQYF.